Each of the 25 T cell receptor beta chains below was sequenced from the same sample in a study of cytomegalovirus exposure and HLA in healthy donors. 60 Vbeta and 13 Jbeta primers were used in PCR. Data came from immunoSEQ multiplex PCR; TCRdb stores just in-frame clones and leaves some out. The sample has 100,000 to 150,000 clones; 78% are singletons. Sample: PBMCs. These receptors were obtained from a man aged 35 to 55 in good health and CMV-seronegative.

The V gene is TRBV18, the J gene TRBJ1-2, with no clear D. CDR1 and CDR2 from the germline V gene are KGHSH and LQKENI. V was clipped by 3 bases and J by 0 bases, with 8 bases between them. This CDR3 has 14 residues. CDR3 in amino acids: CASSPAGANYGYTF. CDR3 in DNA: TGTGCCAGCTCACCGGCGGGAGCTAACTATGGCTACACCTTC.

For the CDR3, the DNA is TGCGCCAGCAGTGATCCCCCTCAGGAGACCCAGTACTTC. This codes for CASSDPPQETQYF. J is TRBJ2-5 and V is TRBV10-2; D unresolved. From germline, CDR1 is WSHSY and CDR2 SAAADI. The CDR3 sequence is 13 residues long. Trimming shortened V by 3 bases and J by 5 bases, and 10 bases separated the two germline ends.

The gene calls are TRBV9 and TRBJ2-1, with no clear D. Germline loops: CDR1 SGDLS, CDR2 YYNGEE. V lost 3 bases, J lost 4 bases, and 8 bases lay in between. This CDR3 is built from 13 residues. The CDR3: CASSAALYNEQFF. In DNA form, the CDR3 reads TGTGCCAGCAGCGCAGCGTTATACAATGAGCAGTTCTTC.

This chain uses TRBV6-6 with TRBJ1-1; D is unclear. V lost 2 bases and J lost 0, with 7 bases in between. The CDR3 loop spans 14 amino acids. CDR1 is MNHNY and CDR2 is SVGAGI in the germline V gene (reference sequence). The CDR3 coding sequence is TGTGCCAGCAGTTACGGAGCCATGAACACTGAAGCTTTCTTT. Translating gives CASSYGAMNTEAFF.

This chain links TRBV5-1 with TRBJ1-1; possible D gene TRBD1, 6 bases. The CDR3 has 15 amino acids. V was shortened by 0 bases and J by 0 bases, with 9 bases between the two germline ends. Germline V gene data show CDR1 as SGHRS and CDR2 as YFSETQ. The CDR3 loop reads CASSLEAGVNTEAFF. Here the CDR3 DNA reads TGCGCCAGCAGCTTGGAGGCAGGGGTGAACACTGAAGCTTTCTTT. The variable domain in full, with the rest retrieved from reference TRBV5-1 and TRBJ1-1, is KAGVTQTPRYLIKTRGQQVTLSCSPISGHRSVSWYQQTPGQGLQFLFEYFSETQRNKGNFPGRFSGRQFSNSRSEMNVSTLELGDSALYLCASSLEAGVNTEAFFGQGTRLTVV.

This clone was observed once. The chain has TRBV7-2 and TRBJ1-1; possible D gene TRBD1, 6 bases. V was pared by 4 bases and J by 1 base, with 13 bases between. CDR1 SGHTA and CDR2 FQGNSA come from the germline V gene. The CDR3 sequence is 15 residues long. For the CDR3, the DNA is TGTGCCAGCAGCTCTACAGGGTCGGCGAACACTGAAGCTTTCTTT. This gives the protein CASSSTGSANTEAFF.

This clone was seen a handful of times. The rearrangement uses TRBV5-8 and TRBJ1-2; perhaps TRBD1 as D (5 bases). Deletions cut 1 base from V and 4 bases from J, with 17 bases between. This CDR3 spans 16 amino acids. Germline V CDR1 and CDR2: SGHTS, YDEGEE. CDR3 in amino acids: CASSLTIGTGVYGYTF. Written as DNA, the CDR3 is TGTGCCAGCAGCTTGACAATCGGAACAGGCGTCTATGGCTACACCTTC.

The chain recombines TRBV13 with TRBJ2-7; 7 nucleotides align to TRBD2. This CDR3 is 14 amino acids long. CDR1 is PRHDT and CDR2 is FYEKMQ in the germline V gene (reference sequence). Losses at the gene ends were 5 bases for V and 0 bases for J; bases not matched to a gene: 4. The CDR3 is CASSDRDYSYEQYF. In DNA form, the CDR3 reads TGTGCCAGCAGCGACCGGGACTACTCCTACGAGCAGTACTTC.

The genes are TRBV7-9 and TRBJ2-5, with D perhaps matching TRBD2 (6 bases). V was clipped by 2 bases and J by 3 bases, with 16 bases between them. Germline assignment: CDR1 SEHNR and CDR2 FQNEAQ (reference sequence). This CDR3 has 16 amino acids. The CDR3 bases are TGTGCCAGCAGCTTATTAACCGCGGGGCCCAAAGAGACCCAGTACTTC. Amino acid sequence: CASSLLTAGPKETQYF.

This chain uses TRBV5-1 with TRBJ2-7; 8 bases map to TRBD1. The CDR3 totals 15 residues. Per germline, CDR1 SGHRS and CDR2 YFSETQ. Trimming at V came to 4 bases and at J to 4 bases, leaving 10 bases not matched to a gene. The CDR3 reads CASSIHGQGAYEQYF. DNA of the CDR3: TGCGCCAGCAGCATCCATGGACAGGGTGCGTACGAGCAGTACTTC.

This CDR3 reads CASSPSTPRVAFF. As DNA, the CDR3 is TGTGCCAGCAGCCCGTCAACCCCGAGGGTAGCTTTCTTT. This chain links TRBV6-6 with TRBJ1-1; D gene unclear. Germline lookup yields CDR1 MNHNY and CDR2 SVGAGI (reference sequence). The CDR3 runs 13 residues. The V and J ends lost 6 bases and 10 bases respectively, with 18 bases between them.

The V call is TRBV30, the J call TRBJ2-7; 9 bases align to TRBD2. V was clipped by 3 bases and J by 2 bases; unmatched bases: 5. Germline CDR1 is GTSNPN and CDR2 is SVGIG (reference sequence). The CDR3 totals 14 residues. CDR3 amino acids: CAWRRGGGPYEQYF. The DNA of the CDR3 is TGTGCCTGGAGGCGGGGGGGTGGCCCCTACGAGCAGTACTTC. The whole variable domain, filled in from reference TRBV30 and TRBJ2-7, reads SQTIHQWPATLVQPVGSPLSLECTVEGTSNPNLYWYRQAAGRGLQLLFYSVGIGQISSEVPQNLSASRPQDRQFILSSKKLLLSDSGFYLCAWRRGGGPYEQYFGPGTRLTVT.

This sequence joins TRBV4-3 and TRBJ2-1; TRBD2 agrees at 10 bases. This CDR3 has 15 amino acids. Looked up from germline, CDR1 is LGHNA and CDR2 is YSLEER. Trimming at V came to 7 bases and at J to 7 bases, leaving 10 bases not matched to a gene. The CDR3 DNA follows: TGCGCCAGCACCGACGCTAGCGGGGGATGGAATGAGCAGTTCTTC. Protein product: CASTDASGGWNEQFF.

This chain connects TRBV7-8 to TRBJ2-2; TRBD1 is a possible D gene (6 bases). CDR3 length equals 16 residues. V was cut by 1 base and J by 5 bases, with 14 bases left in between. The germline V gene has CDR1 SGHVS and CDR2 FQNEAQ. CDR3 protein: CASSLVENRETGELFF. CDR3 nucleotide sequence: TGTGCCAGCAGCTTAGTAGAAAACAGGGAAACCGGGGAGCTGTTTTTT.

CDR3 in amino acids: CASSPPGTSYNEQFF. CDR3 bases: TGTGCCAGCTCACCACCAGGGACTTCCTACAATGAGCAGTTCTTC. V gene TRBV18 combines with J gene TRBJ2-1; D perhaps matches TRBD2 (6 bases). V lost 0 bases and J lost 1, with 7 bases in between. CDR1 and CDR2 from the germline V gene are KGHSH and LQKENI. CDR3 length: 15 amino acids.

V and J are TRBV6-9 and TRBJ2-4; D not certain. This CDR3 contains 12 residues. Between the trimmed V and J ends, which lost 9 bases and 2 bases, there was a span of 8 bases. The germline V gene has CDR1 MNHGY and CDR2 SVAAGI. This chain's CDR3 is CARAQPKNIQYF. The CDR3 bases are TGTGCCAGAGCCCAACCCAAAAACATTCAGTACTTC.

The chain joins TRBV30 to TRBJ2-2, with D perhaps TRBD1 (6 bases). The CDR3 has 13 amino acids. The germline V and J ends were trimmed by 7 bases and 1 base, with 10 bases remaining between them. CDR1 is GTSNPN, CDR2 SVGIG, per germline (reference sequence). As DNA, the CDR3 is TGTGCCTTTGGACAGAAGAACACCGGGGAGCTGTTTTTT. Protein product: CAFGQKNTGELFF.

This clone was counted a few times. The chain joins TRBV18 to TRBJ2-2; tentatively, D is TRBD1 (5 bases). Germline CDR1 KGHSH, CDR2 LQKENI. V shed 1 base and J shed 0 bases, with 9 bases lying between them. The CDR3 is 16 amino acids. The CDR3, as DNA: TGTGCCAGCTCACCACTCCAGACAGCGAACACCGGGGAGCTGTTTTTT. Amino acid sequence: CASSPLQTANTGELFF. Based on the CDR3 plus reference TRBV18 and TRBJ2-2, the full variable domain is NAGVMQNPRHLVRRRGQEARLRCSPMKGHSHVYWYRQLPEEGLKFMVYLQKENIIDESGMPKERFSAEFPKEGPSILRIQQVVRGDSAAYFCASSPLQTANTGELFFGEGSRLTVL.

The chain employs TRBV6-5 and TRBJ2-5, with 7 bases lining up with TRBD1. Trimming at V came to 5 bases and at J to 5 bases, leaving 8 bases not matched to a gene. CDR3 length: 14 amino acids. Per germline, CDR1 MNHEY and CDR2 SVGAGI. The CDR3 DNA follows: TGTGCCAGCAGTATGGGACAGTCCCATGAGACCCAGTACTTC. It yields the protein CASSMGQSHETQYF.

The chain couples TRBV7-8 to TRBJ1-1; D not resolved. Germline lookup yields CDR1 SGHVS and CDR2 FQNEAQ. With 8 bases removed from V and 5 bases from J, the gap between germline ends came to 6 bases. CDR3 size: 10 residues. The CDR3 sequence: CASGDTEAFF. The CDR3 DNA reads TGTGCCAGCGGAGATACTGAAGCTTTCTTT.

This rearrangement joins TRBV4-2 to TRBJ1-2; 8 bases are shared with TRBD1. V trimming: 3 bases; J trimming: 6 bases; junction bases outside the gene matches: 9. Germline CDR1 is LGHNA and CDR2 is YNFKEQ. This CDR3 region has 15 residues. The CDR3 coding sequence is TGTGCCAGCAGCCAGGGGTTAGCAGGGGGCGATGGCTACACCTTC. It yields the protein CASSQGLAGGDGYTF.

This chain links TRBV7-2 with TRBJ2-7, with 10 bases fitting TRBD2. The CDR3 spans 16 residues. Trimming at V came to 1 base and at J to 7 bases, leaving 10 bases not matched to a gene. The V gene's germline CDR1 is SGHTA and CDR2 FQGNSA. For the CDR3, the DNA is TGTGCCAGCAGCTTAGGGCTAAGCGGGGGGGCCTGGGAGCAGTACTTC. Translated, it gives CASSLGLSGGAWEQYF.

The J gene is TRBJ2-6, the V gene TRBV13, with D uncertain. The CDR3 runs to 15 residues. The V gene's germline CDR1 is PRHDT and CDR2 FYEKMQ (reference sequence). V was cut by 4 bases and J by 0 bases, with 7 bases left in between. CDR3 sequence: CASSSLSSGANVLTF. As DNA, the CDR3 is TGTGCCAGCAGCTCCCTCAGCTCTGGGGCCAACGTCCTGACTTTC.

V and J are TRBV5-1 and TRBJ2-7; 7 bases agree with TRBD1. Germline CDR1 and CDR2: SGHRS and YFSETQ. J gave up 5 bases and V 7 bases, and 6 bases lay outside the gene matches. This CDR3 has 12 residues. The CDR3 loop reads CASGEGGHEQYF. CDR3 bases: TGCGCCAGCGGAGAAGGGGGCCACGAGCAGTACTTC. Full variable domain (remainder filled in from reference TRBV5-1 and TRBJ2-7): KAGVTQTPRYLIKTRGQQVTLSCSPISGHRSVSWYQQTPGQGLQFLFEYFSETQRNKGNFPGRFSGRQFSNSRSEMNVSTLELGDSALYLCASGEGGHEQYFGPGTRLTVT.

The chain recombines TRBV4-3 with TRBJ2-5, with TRBD2 identical over 10 bases. Germline V gives CDR1 LGHNA, CDR2 YSLEER. This CDR3 has 15 amino acids. V trimming: 0 bases; J trimming: 5 bases; junction bases outside the gene matches: 3. The CDR3 spells CASSQDSGGLETQYF. CDR3 nucleotide sequence: TGCGCCAGCAGCCAAGATAGCGGGGGGCTTGAGACCCAGTACTTC.